The 25 T cell receptor beta chains reported below all come from one sample, sequenced in a study of T cells after yellow fever vaccination. TCRdb fed the 5' RACE reads into MiXCR, producing one record per CDR3 protein. The data contain some 600,000 distinct CDR3 sequences, 17% of them singletons. The material was PBMCs, obtained less than 6 days after the first yellow fever vaccination. Every receptor here comes from a man aged 18 to 35 who received the YFV17D yellow fever vaccine.

This clonotype was found many times. The chain uses TRBV7-9 and TRBJ2-5, with 7 bases that match TRBD1. The CDR3 loop spans 14 amino acids. Germline loops: CDR1 SEHNR, CDR2 FQNEAQ (reference sequence). V was pared by 4 bases and J by 2 bases, with 4 bases of the junction left unmatched. The CDR3 DNA is TGTGCCAGCAGCTCGGGACAGCTACAAGAGACCCAGTACTTC. Its protein is CASSSGQLQETQYF.

The CDR3 DNA is TGTGCCAGCAGCCAAGAACCCCAACAGGGCGGCTCCTACGAGCAGTACTTC. Translating it yields CASSQEPQQGGSYEQYF. This chain joins TRBV4-2 and TRBJ2-7; perhaps TRBD1 as D (6 bases). The CDR3 covers 17 residues. The germline V gene has CDR1 LGHNA and CDR2 YNFKEQ. V lost 0 bases to trimming and J lost 0 bases, with 15 bases between them.

The chain couples TRBV7-9 to TRBJ1-4; no definite D call. From germline, CDR1 is SEHNR and CDR2 FQNEAQ (reference sequence). The CDR3 has 15 residues. V was pared by 2 bases and J by 5 bases, with 12 bases between. CDR3 nucleotides: TGTGCCAGCAGCTTACCCTCTGGAGGAAATGAAAAACTGTTTTTT. This sequence encodes CASSLPSGGNEKLFF. Full variable domain (rest looked up from reference TRBV7-9 and TRBJ1-4): DTGVSQNPRHKITKRGQNVTFRCDPISEHNRLYWYRQTLGQGPEFLTYFQNEAQLEKSRLLSDRFSAERPKGSFSTLEIQRTEQGDSAMYLCASSLPSGGNEKLFFGSGTQLSVL.

This clonotype was found a few times. The CDR3 loop reads CASSQYRSTDTQYF. The CDR3 region has the DNA TGTGCCAGCAGCCAATACCGTAGCACAGATACGCAGTATTTT. The chain is built from TRBV7-2 and TRBJ2-3; D remains ambiguous. CDR3 length equals 14 residues. The germline V and J ends were trimmed by 5 bases and 0 bases, with 9 bases remaining between them. Germline CDR1 and CDR2: SGHTA and FQGNSA.

The table lists this clonotype with a few counts. The chain links TRBV7-9 to TRBJ1-3; perhaps TRBD1 as D (6 bases). The CDR3 length is 15 residues. V was shortened by 5 bases and J by 0 bases, with 11 bases between the two germline ends. Germline V gene data show CDR1 as SEHNR and CDR2 as FQNEAQ (reference sequence). The CDR3 loop reads CASSKPDSSGNTIYF. CDR3 in DNA: TGTGCCAGCAGCAAACCGGACAGCTCTGGAAACACCATATATTTT.

This chain connects TRBV5-1 to TRBJ2-3; TRBD1 aligns across 7 bases. The CDR3 extends over 15 amino acids. Germline loops: CDR1 SGHRS, CDR2 YFSETQ. The ends lost 2 bases at V and 1 base at J; junction bases unmatched: 4. For the CDR3, the DNA is TGCGCCAGCAGCTTTGTTGGGACAGGCACAGATACGCAGTATTTT. Encoded protein: CASSFVGTGTDTQYF.

The V call is TRBV3-1, the J call TRBJ2-5, with D perhaps given as TRBD1 or TRBD2 (5 bases each). Germline V gives CDR1 LGHDT, CDR2 YNNKEL (reference sequence). Trimming removed 0 bases from V and 8 bases from J, with 10 bases in between. The CDR3 contains 13 residues. Here the CDR3 reads CASSQEGDGTQYF. CDR3 nucleotides: TGTGCCAGCAGCCAAGAAGGGGACGGAACCCAGTACTTC.

This clonotype has just a few counts. The chain links TRBV5-1 to TRBJ2-1; 9 positions agree with TRBD2. Trimming cost V 3 bases and J 9 bases; bases outside gene matches: 7. Germline lookup yields CDR1 SGHRS and CDR2 YFSETQ. This CDR3 contains 14 residues. The CDR3 bases are TGCGCCAGCAGCTCTTCTAGCGGGGTGGTTGAGCAGTTCTTC. Encoded protein: CASSSSSGVVEQFF. Together with reference TRBV5-1 and TRBJ2-1, the CDR3 gives the full variable domain: KAGVTQTPRYLIKTRGQQVTLSCSPISGHRSVSWYQQTPGQGLQFLFEYFSETQRNKGNFPGRFSGRQFSNSRSEMNVSTLELGDSALYLCASSSSSGVVEQFFGPGTRLTVL.

The rearrangement uses TRBV28 and TRBJ1-2; TRBD1 matches 9 bases. The CDR3 extends over 17 amino acids. The germline V gene has CDR1 MDHEN and CDR2 SYDVKM. The V segment lost 7 bases and the J segment 2 bases; nucleotides outside the gene matches: 14. The CDR3, as DNA: TGTGCCAGCAAGATCGGGGGACAGGGAAAAATCAACTATGGCTACACCTTC. Its protein is CASKIGGQGKINYGYTF.

This clonotype was seen more than once but under ten times. The V and J genes are TRBV5-1 and TRBJ2-5; D ambiguous. The CDR3 runs to 13 residues. The germline gives CDR1 SGHRS, CDR2 YFSETQ. V was trimmed by 4 bases and J by 5 bases, leaving 12 bases between them. The CDR3 DNA is TGCGCCAGCAGCCCCCTGGGTGTGGAGACCCAGTACTTC. As protein: CASSPLGVETQYF. Filled out from reference TRBV5-1 and TRBJ2-5, the complete variable domain reads KAGVTQTPRYLIKTRGQQVTLSCSPISGHRSVSWYQQTPGQGLQFLFEYFSETQRNKGNFPGRFSGRQFSNSRSEMNVSTLELGDSALYLCASSPLGVETQYFGPGTRLLVL.

In this sample, this clonotype turned up a few times. J is TRBJ2-2 and V is TRBV4-1; D is possibly TRBD1 or TRBD2 (5 bases each). The CDR3 extends over 21 amino acids. Between the trimmed V and J ends, which lost 4 bases and 6 bases, there was a span of 33 bases. Germline V gene sequence: CDR1 MGHRA, CDR2 YSYEKL. CDR3 sequence: CASSRSLITGTLTPGPGELFF. Here the CDR3 DNA reads TGCGCCAGCAGCCGTAGTTTAATCACGGGGACCCTCACGCCGGGACCCGGGGAGCTGTTTTTT.

V and J are TRBV4-3 and TRBJ2-4; no clear D gene. V lost 1 base and J lost 8, with 9 bases in between. The CDR3 is 13 residues long. In germline, CDR1 is LGHNA, CDR2 YSLEER. The CDR3 DNA follows: TGCGCCAGCAGCCAAGGCTCCAAGGACATTCAGTACTTC. Residues: CASSQGSKDIQYF.

This chain joins TRBV5-1 and TRBJ2-1; 9 bases fit TRBD2. Trimming cost V 0 bases and J 7 bases; bases outside gene matches: 5. The CDR3 spans 15 residues. Germline-derived CDR1 and CDR2 are SGHRS and YFSETQ. Written as DNA, the CDR3 is TGCGCCAGCAGCTTGGCCGGCGGGGGGGCAAATGAGCAGTTCTTC. Protein sequence: CASSLAGGGANEQFF.

The chain has TRBV4-2 and TRBJ1-6; a possible D gene is TRBD1 (5 bases). The CDR3 is 16 amino acids. V was pared by 4 bases and J by 11 bases, with 21 bases between. Germline V gene data show CDR1 as LGHNA and CDR2 as YNFKEQ. CDR3 sequence: CASSPTPGPPLTPLHF. The CDR3 coding sequence is TGTGCCAGCAGCCCTACTCCGGGACCGCCTCTAACACCCCTCCACTTT.

The chain uses TRBV5-1 and TRBJ2-3; a possible D gene is TRBD2 (6 bases). Per germline, CDR1 SGHRS and CDR2 YFSETQ. The V gene lost 1 base and the J gene lost 6 bases, with 12 bases spanning the gap. The CDR3 consists of 14 residues. CDR3 in DNA: TGCGCCAGCAGCTTGTGGGGGGAGAGCGATACGCAGTATTTT. Amino acids: CASSLWGESDTQYF.

The chain combines TRBV7-9 with TRBJ2-3; 8 positions match TRBD2. The CDR3 spans 16 residues. The junction had 6 bases not matched to a gene; V was cut back by 2 bases and J by 2 bases. Per the germline V gene, CDR1 is SEHNR and CDR2 is FQNEAQ (reference sequence). The CDR3 region is CASSLSRGGHTDTQYF. The CDR3 DNA reads TGTGCCAGCAGCTTATCTCGGGGGGGGCACACAGATACGCAGTATTTT. Full variable domain (rest looked up from reference TRBV7-9 and TRBJ2-3): DTGVSQNPRHKITKRGQNVTFRCDPISEHNRLYWYRQTLGQGPEFLTYFQNEAQLEKSRLLSDRFSAERPKGSFSTLEIQRTEQGDSAMYLCASSLSRGGHTDTQYFGPGTRLTVL.

This clonotype has at least ten counts. The chain is built from TRBV5-1 and TRBJ2-1, with 8 bases identical to TRBD1. Germline V gene sequence: CDR1 SGHRS, CDR2 YFSETQ. With V trimmed by 0 bases and J by 3 bases, 2 bases remained unmatched. This CDR3 has 15 residues. The CDR3 sequence is CASSLGTGIYNEQFF. In DNA, the CDR3 is TGCGCCAGCAGCTTGGGGACAGGGATCTACAATGAGCAGTTCTTC.

Only a few counts were recorded for this clonotype. The V gene is TRBV25-1, the J gene TRBJ1-1; D remains ambiguous. Per the germline V gene, CDR1 is MGHDK and CDR2 is SYGVNS. V lost 5 bases, J lost 2 bases, and 9 bases lay in between. The CDR3 has 13 amino acids. CDR3 bases: TGTGCCAGCAGTAACGGTCACAACACTGAAGCTTTCTTT. It is translated as CASSNGHNTEAFF.

J is TRBJ1-4 and V is TRBV18; D is unclear. CDR1 is KGHSH and CDR2 is LQKENI in the germline V gene. V gave up 2 bases and J gave up 1 base, with 8 bases separating them. The CDR3 contains 15 residues. CDR3 nucleotides: TGTGCCAGCTCACCAGTGAGCGAAACTAATGAAAAACTGTTTTTT. This gives the protein CASSPVSETNEKLFF.

This clonotype has a handful of counts. The genes are TRBV25-1 and TRBJ1-1; a possible D gene is TRBD1 (5 bases). The ends were cut back, 8 bases at V and 10 bases at J, with 17 bases in the middle. CDR3 length equals 12 residues. Looked up from germline, CDR1 is MGHDK and CDR2 is SYGVNS. CDR3 amino acids: CASSLGAMGAFF. CDR3 DNA sequence: TGTGCCAGCTCCCTCGGGGCTATGGGAGCTTTCTTT.

This clonotype was observed a handful of times. The chain recombines TRBV27 with TRBJ2-7; either TRBD1 or TRBD2 may supply D (6 bases each). The CDR3 loop spans 13 amino acids. Per the germline V gene, CDR1 is MNHEY and CDR2 is SMNVEV (reference sequence). Trimming left V 6 bases short and J 4 bases short, with 13 bases between. The CDR3: CASSHEGGYEQYF. DNA for the CDR3: TGTGCCAGCAGCCACGAGGGGGGATACGAGCAGTACTTC.

The chain uses TRBV4-3 and TRBJ2-3; a possible D gene is TRBD1 (6 bases). The CDR3 consists of 15 residues. CDR1 LGHNA and CDR2 YSLEER come from the germline V gene. V was trimmed by 1 base and J by 8 bases, leaving 16 bases between them. Here the CDR3 DNA reads TGCGCCAGCAGCCAAGCCTACCCGACAGGCGTTACGCAGTATTTT. Residues: CASSQAYPTGVTQYF.

The chain couples TRBV6-1 to TRBJ1-2; 7 positions agree with TRBD1. Trimming at V came to 3 bases and at J to 2 bases, leaving 3 bases not matched to a gene. Germline loops: CDR1 MNHNS, CDR2 SASEGT. The CDR3 covers 14 residues. CDR3 sequence reads: CASSDDRANYGYTF. The CDR3 DNA reads as TGTGCCAGCAGTGATGACAGGGCGAACTATGGCTACACCTTC.

This clonotype appeared once. The rearrangement links TRBV29-1 to TRBJ2-3; D remains unclear. V lost 3 bases to trimming and J lost 1 base, with 8 bases between them. CDR1 SQVTM and CDR2 ANQGSEA come from the germline V gene. This CDR3 contains 13 residues. The CDR3 loop reads CSVEPGGTDTQYF. CDR3 in DNA: TGCAGCGTTGAGCCGGGCGGCACAGATACGCAGTATTTT.

This clonotype was picked up a small number of times. This chain connects TRBV20-1 to TRBJ1-1; perhaps TRBD1 as D (5 bases). The germline V and J ends were trimmed by 5 bases and 2 bases, with 15 bases remaining between them. Germline V gene lookup returns CDR1 DFQATT and CDR2 SNEGSKA (reference sequence). CDR3 size: 14 residues. The CDR3, as DNA: TGCAGTGCTTACCGATCGCAGGGTAACACTGAAGCTTTCTTT. This translates into CSAYRSQGNTEAFF.